What follows are 17 T cell receptor beta chains derived from one specimen sequenced in a study of blood T cell repertoires in COVID-19 (dated by TCRdb to the early 2020s). The library was prepared using the immunoSEQ multiplex PCR assay. The table comes from immuneACCESS by way of TCRdb, which keeps in-frame sequences with V and J called. Part of the clones is missing from these tables; in studies checked, under half for an unresolved V gene and the rest for unknown reasons. The sample includes 210,000 or so clones, with 83% observed a single time. The ten most abundant clones make up nearly 5% of the sample. The source material was PBMCs or T cells enriched from blood (not recorded which). The receptors here all came from a woman aged 50 to 60 who had been exposed to COVID-19.

The V and J genes are TRBV5-1 and TRBJ1-2, with D perhaps matching TRBD1 (6 bases). CDR1 is SGHRS, CDR2 YFSETQ, per germline. The CDR3 sequence is 14 residues long. Trimming stripped 1 base from V and 4 bases from J, with 11 bases between. CDR3 in amino acids: CASSLLQGPYGYTF. For the CDR3, the DNA is TGCGCCAGCAGCTTGTTGCAGGGGCCCTATGGCTACACCTTC.

V is TRBV6-2 or TRBV6-3 and J is TRBJ2-7, with TRBD2 matching over 7 bases. The V segment lost 3 bases and the J segment 2 bases; nucleotides outside the gene matches: 19. From germline, CDR1 is MNHEY and CDR2 SVGEGT. CDR3 length equals 19 residues. CDR3 amino acids: CASSYHSGVGGAGPYEQYF. The CDR3 region has the DNA TGTGCCAGCAGTTATCACAGCGGGGTCGGTGGAGCCGGCCCCTACGAGCAGTACTTC.

The count of this clone is one. One end of the junction varies from germline; a read error may be responsible. This sequence joins TRBV29-1 and TRBJ2-2; 9 nucleotides align to TRBD1. This CDR3 has 14 amino acids. Germline lookup yields CDR1 SQVTM and CDR2 ANQGSEA. The CDR3, as DNA: TGCAGCGTCAGGGACAGGGCGAAGACCGGGGAGCTGTTTTTT. Translated, it gives CSVRDRAKTGELFF.

The rearrangement joins TRBV19 to TRBJ2-5; the match to TRBD1 covers 9 bases. Germline V gene sequence: CDR1 LNHDA, CDR2 SQIVND (reference sequence). CDR3 length equals 15 residues. V lost 1 base and J lost 3; bases outside the gene matches: 3. CDR3 sequence (DNA): TGTGCCAGTAGTATAGTGGACAGGGGAAAAGAGACCCAGTACTTC. This codes for CASSIVDRGKETQYF.

The chain joins TRBV18 to TRBJ1-5, with a tentative D call TRBD1 (5 bases). V was clipped by 2 bases and J by 7 bases, with 12 bases between them. CDR1 and CDR2 from the germline V gene are KGHSH and LQKENI. The CDR3 runs to 14 residues. The DNA of the CDR3 is TGTGCCAGCTCACCAGCCCGGGGGGAACAGCCCCAGCATTTT. Its protein product is CASSPARGEQPQHF. Together with reference TRBV18 and TRBJ1-5, the CDR3 gives the full variable domain: NAGVMQNPRHLVRRRGQEARLRCSPMKGHSHVYWYRQLPEEGLKFMVYLQKENIIDESGMPKERFSAEFPKEGPSILRIQQVVRGDSAAYFCASSPARGEQPQHFGDGTRLSIL.

The chain employs TRBV7-2 and TRBJ1-1; 7 nucleotides align to TRBD1. Trimming took 4 bases from V and 4 from J; bases not matched to a gene: 12. The CDR3 is made up of 16 amino acids. From germline, CDR1 is SGHTA and CDR2 FQGNSA. CDR3 sequence: CASSSARTGRLTEAFF. As DNA, the CDR3 is TGTGCCAGCAGCTCCGCTAGGACAGGCAGGCTCACTGAAGCTTTCTTT.

The chain combines TRBV13 with TRBJ2-7; 14 bases agree with TRBD2. CDR1 and CDR2 from the germline V gene are PRHDT and FYEKMQ (reference sequence). The CDR3 is 16 residues long. The trim removed 5 bases at V and 2 bases at J, leaving 5 bases unmatched. The CDR3 DNA is TGTGCCAGCAGCCTCCCGACTAGCGGGGGGGCCTACGAGCAGTACTTC. Translated: CASSLPTSGGAYEQYF. The full variable domain, rest sourced from reference TRBV13 and TRBJ2-7, is AAGVIQSPRHLIKEKRETATLKCYPIPRHDTVYWYQQGPGQDPQFLISFYEKMQSDKGSIPDRFSAQQFSDYHSELNMSSLELGDSALYFCASSLPTSGGAYEQYFGPGTRLTVT.

This chain links TRBV18 with TRBJ1-4, with TRBD1 matching over 11 bases. The V gene's germline CDR1 is KGHSH and CDR2 LQKENI. Trimming removed 3 bases from V and 13 bases from J; junction bases left unmatched: 4. The CDR3 loop spans 13 amino acids. CDR3: CASSPGTGGTLFF. The DNA for the CDR3 is TGTGCCAGCTCACCCGGGACAGGGGGGACACTGTTTTTT.

The CDR3 DNA sequence: TGCGCCAGCACTCCCGGGGCCGGGGAGCTGTTTTTT. It is translated as CASTPGAGELFF. The V gene is TRBV10-2, the J gene TRBJ2-2, with D possibly matching TRBD2 (5 bases). The CDR3 totals 12 residues. Germline V CDR1 and CDR2: WSHSY, SAAADI. V was trimmed by 7 bases and J by 6 bases, leaving 9 bases between them.

J is TRBJ1-1 and V is TRBV28; D is possibly TRBD1 (6 bases). V lost 10 bases, J lost 0 bases, and 27 bases lay in between. The CDR3 is 18 residues long. CDR1 is MDHEN and CDR2 is SYDVKM in the germline V gene. This chain's CDR3 is CAISSKSDSLPLNTEAFF. The DNA of the CDR3 is TGTGCCATCTCTTCGAAATCGGACAGTCTTCCTTTGAACACTGAAGCTTTCTTT.

This clone was seen only once. J is TRBJ2-7 and V is TRBV30, with 8 bases lining up with TRBD1. The CDR3 runs 13 residues. V shed 1 base, J shed 6 bases, and the junction held 5 bases outside the gene matches. CDR1 is GTSNPN and CDR2 is SVGIG in the germline V gene (reference sequence). The CDR3 DNA reads TGTGCCTGGAGTGAGGACAGGGTAACCGAGCAGTACTTC. The encoded protein is CAWSEDRVTEQYF.

The V call is TRBV6-5, the J call TRBJ1-2; D uncertain. Germline V gives CDR1 MNHEY, CDR2 SVGAGI. Trimming removed 2 bases from V and 8 bases from J, with 15 bases in between. CDR3 size: 14 residues. The CDR3 reads CASSYAVRLEGYTF. DNA for the CDR3: TGTGCCAGCAGTTACGCCGTGCGGCTGGAGGGCTACACCTTC.

V gene TRBV23-1 combines with J gene TRBJ1-3; 8 nucleotides agree with TRBD1. TRBV23-1 is given ORF status, its function remaining uncertain. The CDR3 length is 13 residues. The trim removed 5 bases at V and 8 bases at J, leaving 5 bases unmatched. The CDR3 reads CASSGQGRDTIYF. The CDR3 DNA follows: TGCGCCAGCAGTGGACAGGGTCGGGACACCATATATTTT.

The V gene is TRBV5-5, the J gene TRBJ2-5, with D perhaps TRBD2 (5 bases). Germline values: CDR1 SGHKS, CDR2 YYEKEE (reference sequence). Trimming took 2 bases from V and 1 from J, leaving 18 bases between them. This CDR3 has 17 residues. The CDR3 reads CASSFDRRGAFQETQYF. In nucleotides, the CDR3 is TGTGCCAGCAGCTTCGACCGACGGGGAGCCTTCCAAGAGACCCAGTACTTC. Full variable domain (remainder filled in from reference TRBV5-5 and TRBJ2-5): DAGVTQSPTHLIKTRGQQVTLRCSPISGHKSVSWYQQVLGQGPQFIFQYYEKEERGRGNFPDRFSARQFPNYSSELNVNALLLGDSALYLCASSFDRRGAFQETQYFGPGTRLLVL.

J is TRBJ1-2 and V is TRBV4-3; perhaps TRBD1 as D (6 bases). Germline assignment: CDR1 LGHNA and CDR2 YSLEER. V lost 0 bases to trimming and J lost 4 bases, with 9 bases between them. This CDR3 region has 14 residues. The CDR3 DNA is TGCGCCAGCAGCCAAGACGGACAGCTCTATGGCTACACCTTC. Translated, it gives CASSQDGQLYGYTF.

V is TRBV6-5 and J is TRBJ1-2; D call uncertain. Germline V gene sequence: CDR1 MNHEY, CDR2 SVGAGI. V dropped 6 bases and J dropped 6 bases, with 11 bases sitting between them. This CDR3 is 12 amino acids long. As DNA, the CDR3 is TGTGCCAGCAGGGCGGCGCTACATGGCTACACCTTC. This sequence encodes CASRAALHGYTF.

The chain links TRBV15 to TRBJ2-5; 8 bases agree with TRBD1. The J segment lost 7 bases and the V segment lost 3 bases, leaving 7 bases of the junction unmatched. Germline lookup yields CDR1 LNHNV and CDR2 YYDKDF (reference sequence). The CDR3 contains 14 residues. The CDR3 loop is CATSSGRQGWTQYF. The CDR3, as DNA: TGTGCCACCAGCAGTGGCCGACAGGGGTGGACCCAGTACTTC.